This T cell receptor beta chain was obtained from a study of T cell repertoires in cytomegalovirus infection. Overall study context: Public TCR beta signatures marked donors with CMV infection and the matching HLA.

TCRdb re-analysed the reads in MiXCR, keeping a single row per CDR3 protein. The sample shows some 180,000 distinct CDR3 sequences, 17% of them seen only once. The CDR3 is 15 residues long. Germline loops: CDR1 SGHDN, CDR2 FVKESK. V shed 0 bases and J shed 5 bases, with 14 bases lying between them. The sequencing sample was made of CD8+ T cells from PBMCs. The TCR comes from a human donor in good health (CMV status not recorded). Some clones in this sample may be carry-over from other donors' samples. The V gene is TRBV14, the J gene TRBJ2-7; D gene ambiguous. Here the CDR3 DNA reads TGTGCCAGCAGCCAAGATCCGCCGATCACCCACGAGCAGTACTTC. Its translation is CASSQDPPITHEQYF.